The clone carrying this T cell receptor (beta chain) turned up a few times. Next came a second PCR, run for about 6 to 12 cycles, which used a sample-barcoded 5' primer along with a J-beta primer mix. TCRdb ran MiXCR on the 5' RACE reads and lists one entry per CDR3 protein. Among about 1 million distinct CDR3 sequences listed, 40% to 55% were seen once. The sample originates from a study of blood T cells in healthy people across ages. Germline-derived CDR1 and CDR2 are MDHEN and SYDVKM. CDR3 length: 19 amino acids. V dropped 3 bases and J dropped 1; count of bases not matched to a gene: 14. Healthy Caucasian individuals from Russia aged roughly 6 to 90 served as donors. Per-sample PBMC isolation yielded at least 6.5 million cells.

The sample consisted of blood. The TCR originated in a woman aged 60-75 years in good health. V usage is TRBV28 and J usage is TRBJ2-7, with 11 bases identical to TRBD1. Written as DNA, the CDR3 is TGTGCCAGCAGTTTGGACAGGGGGCTTGAGGGAGGACCTTCCTACGAGCAGTACTTC. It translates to CASSLDRGLEGGPSYEQYF.